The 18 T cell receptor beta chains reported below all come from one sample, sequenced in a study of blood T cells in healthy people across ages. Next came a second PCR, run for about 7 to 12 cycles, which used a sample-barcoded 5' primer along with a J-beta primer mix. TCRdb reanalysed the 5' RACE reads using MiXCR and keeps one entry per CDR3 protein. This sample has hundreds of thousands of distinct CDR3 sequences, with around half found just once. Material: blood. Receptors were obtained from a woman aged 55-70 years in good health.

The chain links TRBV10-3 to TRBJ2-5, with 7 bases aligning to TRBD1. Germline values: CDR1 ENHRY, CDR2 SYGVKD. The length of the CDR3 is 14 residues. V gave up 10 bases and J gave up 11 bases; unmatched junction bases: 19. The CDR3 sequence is CATQDRVPSNEQYF. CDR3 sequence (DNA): TGTGCCACCCAAGACAGGGTGCCATCCAATGAGCAGTACTTC.

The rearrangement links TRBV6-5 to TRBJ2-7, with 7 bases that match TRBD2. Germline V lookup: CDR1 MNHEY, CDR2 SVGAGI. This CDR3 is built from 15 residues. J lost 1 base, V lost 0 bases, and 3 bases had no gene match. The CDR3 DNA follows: TGTGCCAGCAGTTACTCAGGCGGGAGATCCTACGAGCAGTACTTC. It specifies CASSYSGGRSYEQYF.

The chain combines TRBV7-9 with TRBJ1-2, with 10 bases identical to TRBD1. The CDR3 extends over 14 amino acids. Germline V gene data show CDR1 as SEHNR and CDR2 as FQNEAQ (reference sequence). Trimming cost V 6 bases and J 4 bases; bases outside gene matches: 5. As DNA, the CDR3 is TGTGCCAGCAGTTCGACAGGGGGCGGCTATGGCTACACCTTC. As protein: CASSSTGGGYGYTF. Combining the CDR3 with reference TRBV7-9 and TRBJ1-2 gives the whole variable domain DTGVSQNPRHKITKRGQNVTFRCDPISEHNRLYWYRQTLGQGPEFLTYFQNEAQLEKSRLLSDRFSAERPKGSFSTLEIQRTEQGDSAMYLCASSSTGGGYGYTFGSGTRLTVV.

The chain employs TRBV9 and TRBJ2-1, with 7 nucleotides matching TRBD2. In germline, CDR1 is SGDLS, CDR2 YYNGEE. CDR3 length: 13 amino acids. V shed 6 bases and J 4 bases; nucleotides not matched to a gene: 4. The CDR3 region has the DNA TGTGCCAGCAACTCGGGACTATACAATGAGCAGTTCTTC. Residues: CASNSGLYNEQFF.

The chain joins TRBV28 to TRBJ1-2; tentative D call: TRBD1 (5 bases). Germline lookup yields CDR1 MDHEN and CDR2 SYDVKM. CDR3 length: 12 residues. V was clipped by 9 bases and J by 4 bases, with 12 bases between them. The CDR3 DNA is TGTGCCAGTGAGACAGTGAGCTATGGCTACACCTTC. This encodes CASETVSYGYTF.

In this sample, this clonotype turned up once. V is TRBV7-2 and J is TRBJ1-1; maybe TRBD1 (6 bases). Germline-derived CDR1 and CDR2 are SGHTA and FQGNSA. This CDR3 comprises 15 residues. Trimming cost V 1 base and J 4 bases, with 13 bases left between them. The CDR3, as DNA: TGTGCCAGCAGCTTAGAAGGGGGGTTCGGCACTGAAGCTTTCTTT. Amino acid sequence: CASSLEGGFGTEAFF.

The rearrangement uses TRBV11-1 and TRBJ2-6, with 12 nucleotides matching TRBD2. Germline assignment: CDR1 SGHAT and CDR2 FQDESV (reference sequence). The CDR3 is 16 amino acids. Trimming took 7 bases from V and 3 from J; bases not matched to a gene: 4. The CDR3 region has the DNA TGTGCCAGCATGGGACTAGCGGGCTTTGGGGCCAACGTCCTGACTTTC. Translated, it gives CASMGLAGFGANVLTF.

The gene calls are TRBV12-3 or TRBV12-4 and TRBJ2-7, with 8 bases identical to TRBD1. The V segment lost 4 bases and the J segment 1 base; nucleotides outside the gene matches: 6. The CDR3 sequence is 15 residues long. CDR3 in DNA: TGTGCCAGCAGTTACAGGGGGGCTAGGTCCTACGAGCAGTACTTC. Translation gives CASSYRGARSYEQYF.

The CDR3 loop reads CSAGGVSYNEQFF. The CDR3 region has the DNA TGCAGTGCCGGGGGGGTCTCCTACAATGAGCAGTTCTTC. The chain is built from TRBV20-1 and TRBJ2-1, with 8 positions matching TRBD2. The CDR3 consists of 13 residues. Germline trimming cut 6 bases from V and 0 bases from J; bases unmatched to any gene: 1. CDR1 DFQATT and CDR2 SNEGSKA come from the germline V gene (reference sequence).

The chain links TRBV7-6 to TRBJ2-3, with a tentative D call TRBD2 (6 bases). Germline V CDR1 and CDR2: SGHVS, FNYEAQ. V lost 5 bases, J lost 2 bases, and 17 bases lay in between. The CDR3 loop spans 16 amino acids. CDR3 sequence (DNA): TGTGCCAGCAGCCCTCGCCGGGACTCAGACACAGATACGCAGTATTTT. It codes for CASSPRRDSDTDTQYF.

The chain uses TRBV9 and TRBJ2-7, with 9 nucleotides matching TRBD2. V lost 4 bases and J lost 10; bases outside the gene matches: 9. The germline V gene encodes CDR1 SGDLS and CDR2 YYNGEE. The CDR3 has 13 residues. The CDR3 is CASSHRTSAQQYF. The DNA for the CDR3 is TGTGCCAGCAGCCACCGGACTAGCGCACAACAGTACTTC.

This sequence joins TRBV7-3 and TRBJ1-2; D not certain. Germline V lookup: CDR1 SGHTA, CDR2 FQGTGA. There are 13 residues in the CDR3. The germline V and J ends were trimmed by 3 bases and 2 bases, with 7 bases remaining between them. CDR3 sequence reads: CASSFYGNYGYTF. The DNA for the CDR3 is TGTGCCAGCAGCTTTTACGGGAACTATGGCTACACCTTC.

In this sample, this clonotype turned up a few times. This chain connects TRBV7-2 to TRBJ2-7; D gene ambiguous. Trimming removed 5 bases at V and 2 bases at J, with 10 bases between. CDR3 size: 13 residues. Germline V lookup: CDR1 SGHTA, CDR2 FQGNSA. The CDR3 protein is CASSHGRTYEQYF. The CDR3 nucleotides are TGTGCCAGCAGCCACGGTCGGACCTACGAGCAGTACTTC. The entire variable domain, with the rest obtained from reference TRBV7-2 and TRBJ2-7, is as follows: GAGVSQSPSNKVTEKGKDVELRCDPISGHTALYWYRQSLGQGLEFLIYFQGNSAPDKSGLPSDRFSAERTGGSVSTLTIQRTQQEDSAVYLCASSHGRTYEQYFGPGTRLTVT.

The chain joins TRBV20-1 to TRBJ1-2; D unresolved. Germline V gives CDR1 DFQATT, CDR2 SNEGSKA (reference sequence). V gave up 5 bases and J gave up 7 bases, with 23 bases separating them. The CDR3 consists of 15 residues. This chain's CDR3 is CSASDPRAGGSGYTF. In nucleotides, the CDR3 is TGCAGTGCTTCCGACCCCCGGGCGGGCGGCTCTGGCTACACCTTC.

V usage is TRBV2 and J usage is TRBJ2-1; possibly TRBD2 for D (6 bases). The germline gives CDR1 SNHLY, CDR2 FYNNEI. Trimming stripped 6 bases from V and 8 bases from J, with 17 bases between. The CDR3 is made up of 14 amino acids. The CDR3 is CASRPGLPRDEQFF. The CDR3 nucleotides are TGTGCCAGCAGGCCGGGACTCCCTCGGGATGAGCAGTTCTTC.

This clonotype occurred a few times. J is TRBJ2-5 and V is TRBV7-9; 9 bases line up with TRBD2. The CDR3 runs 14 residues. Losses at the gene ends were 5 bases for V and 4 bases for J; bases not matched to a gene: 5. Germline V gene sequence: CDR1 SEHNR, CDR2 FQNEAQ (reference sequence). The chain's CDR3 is CASSEQTSGETQYF. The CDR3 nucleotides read TGTGCCAGCAGCGAACAGACTAGCGGAGAGACCCAGTACTTC.

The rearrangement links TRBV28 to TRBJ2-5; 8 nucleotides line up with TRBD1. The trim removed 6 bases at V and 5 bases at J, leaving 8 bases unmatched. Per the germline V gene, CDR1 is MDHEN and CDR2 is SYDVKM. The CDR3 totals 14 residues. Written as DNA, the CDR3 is TGTGCCAGCAGCCGGACAGGGAAGCGGGAGACCCAGTACTTC. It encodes CASSRTGKRETQYF.

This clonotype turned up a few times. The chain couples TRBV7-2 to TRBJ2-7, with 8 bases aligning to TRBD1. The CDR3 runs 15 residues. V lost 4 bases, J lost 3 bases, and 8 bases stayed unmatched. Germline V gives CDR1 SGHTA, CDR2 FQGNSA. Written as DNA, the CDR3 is TGTGCCAGCAGCTCTTCACAGGGGGTTTACTACGAGCAGTACTTC. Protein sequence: CASSSSQGVYYEQYF.